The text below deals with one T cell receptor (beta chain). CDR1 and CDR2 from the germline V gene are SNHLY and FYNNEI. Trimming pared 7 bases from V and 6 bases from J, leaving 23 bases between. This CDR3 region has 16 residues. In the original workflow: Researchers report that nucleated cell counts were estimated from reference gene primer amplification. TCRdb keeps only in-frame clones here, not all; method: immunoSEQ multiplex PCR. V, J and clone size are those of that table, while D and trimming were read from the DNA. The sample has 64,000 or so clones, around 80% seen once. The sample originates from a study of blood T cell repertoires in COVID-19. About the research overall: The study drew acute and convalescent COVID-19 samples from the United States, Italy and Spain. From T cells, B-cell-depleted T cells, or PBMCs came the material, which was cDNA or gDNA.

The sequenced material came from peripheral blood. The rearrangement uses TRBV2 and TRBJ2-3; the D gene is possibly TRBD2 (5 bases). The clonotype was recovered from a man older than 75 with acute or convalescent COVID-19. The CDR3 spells CASKSGQQRSGDTQYF. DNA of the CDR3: TGTGCCAGCAAATCCGGTCAGCAACGATCGGGGGATACGCAGTATTTT.